This T cell receptor beta chain was retrieved from a study of blood T cell repertoires in COVID-19. Source study methods: Reference gene primer amplification gave nucleated cell count estimates. The assay was immunoSEQ multiplex PCR, and TCRdb's table has in-frame clones only and misses some. The V and J calls and clone size come from that table; D and trimming were worked out from the DNA. The table includes approximately 90,000 clones, over 75% detected once. This CDR3 is built from 15 residues. CDR1 SGDLS and CDR2 YYNGEE come from the germline V gene. Trimming cost V 4 bases and J 8 bases, with 18 bases left between them.

The sequence was obtained from a woman older than 75 with acute or convalescent COVID-19. This chain connects TRBV9 to TRBJ2-2; a possible D gene is TRBD2 (6 bases). The source material was peripheral blood. CDR3 sequence reads: CASSPQAGIVGELFF. The CDR3 coding sequence is TGTGCCAGCAGCCCCCAGGCGGGGATAGTTGGGGAGCTGTTTTTT.